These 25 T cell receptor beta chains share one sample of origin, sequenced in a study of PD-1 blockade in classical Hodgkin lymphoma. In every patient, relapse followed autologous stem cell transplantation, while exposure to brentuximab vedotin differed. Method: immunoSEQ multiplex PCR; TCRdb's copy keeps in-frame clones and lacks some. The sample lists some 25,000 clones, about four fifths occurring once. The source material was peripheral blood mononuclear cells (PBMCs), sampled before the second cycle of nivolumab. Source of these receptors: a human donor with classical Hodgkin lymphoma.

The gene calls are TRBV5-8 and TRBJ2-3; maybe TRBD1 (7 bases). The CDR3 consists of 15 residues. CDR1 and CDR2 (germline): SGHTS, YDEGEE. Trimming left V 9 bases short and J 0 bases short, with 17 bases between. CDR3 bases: TGTGCCATGGGGAGGAGGGACAGCAGCACAGATACGCAGTATTTT. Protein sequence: CAMGRRDSSTDTQYF.

CDR3 sequence: CASSRTSGGAWVETQYF. CDR3 sequence (DNA): TGTGCCAGTAGTCGGACTAGCGGGGGGGCCTGGGTAGAGACCCAGTACTTC. The chain couples TRBV19 to TRBJ2-5, with 15 bases lining up with TRBD2. This CDR3 is built from 17 residues. Germline V gene lookup returns CDR1 LNHDA and CDR2 SQIVND (reference sequence). Trimming removed 5 bases from V and 4 bases from J; junction bases left unmatched: 8.

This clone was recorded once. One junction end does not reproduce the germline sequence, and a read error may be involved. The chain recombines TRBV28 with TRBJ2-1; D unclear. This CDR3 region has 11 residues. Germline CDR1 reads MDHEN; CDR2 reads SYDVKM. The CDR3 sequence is CASSAYNEQFF. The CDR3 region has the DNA TGTGCCAGCAGTGCCTATAATGAGCAGTTCTTC.

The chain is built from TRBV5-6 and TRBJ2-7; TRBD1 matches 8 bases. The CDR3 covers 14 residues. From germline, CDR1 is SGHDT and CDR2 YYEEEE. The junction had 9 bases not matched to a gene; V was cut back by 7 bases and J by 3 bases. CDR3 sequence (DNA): TGTGCCAGCGGTAAACAGGGGGGCTACTACGAGCAGTACTTC. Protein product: CASGKQGGYYEQYF.

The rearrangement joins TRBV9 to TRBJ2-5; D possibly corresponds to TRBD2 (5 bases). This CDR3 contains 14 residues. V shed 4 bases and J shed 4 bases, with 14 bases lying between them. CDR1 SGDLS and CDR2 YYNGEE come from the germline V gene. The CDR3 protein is CASSSAGPLETQYF. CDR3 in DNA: TGTGCCAGCAGCTCGGCGGGCCCCCTAGAGACCCAGTACTTC.

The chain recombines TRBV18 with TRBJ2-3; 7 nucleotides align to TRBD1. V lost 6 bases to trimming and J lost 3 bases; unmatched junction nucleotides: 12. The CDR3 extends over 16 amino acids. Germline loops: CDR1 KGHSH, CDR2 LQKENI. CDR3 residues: CASSIMATGSTDTQYF. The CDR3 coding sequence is TGTGCCAGCTCGATTATGGCGACAGGGTCAACAGATACGCAGTATTTT.

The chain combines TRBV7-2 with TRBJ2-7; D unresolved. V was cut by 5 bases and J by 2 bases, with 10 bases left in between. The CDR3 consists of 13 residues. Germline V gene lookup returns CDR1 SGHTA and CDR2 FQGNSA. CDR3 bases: TGTGCCAGCAGCCTGACGCATCCCTACGAGCAGTACTTC. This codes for CASSLTHPYEQYF.

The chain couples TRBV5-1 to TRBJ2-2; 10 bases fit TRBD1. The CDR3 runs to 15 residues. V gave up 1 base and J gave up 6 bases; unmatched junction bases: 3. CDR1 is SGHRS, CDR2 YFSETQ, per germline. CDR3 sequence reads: CASSLRDRGAGELFF. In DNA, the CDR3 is TGCGCCAGCAGCTTGCGGGACAGGGGCGCCGGGGAGCTGTTTTTT.

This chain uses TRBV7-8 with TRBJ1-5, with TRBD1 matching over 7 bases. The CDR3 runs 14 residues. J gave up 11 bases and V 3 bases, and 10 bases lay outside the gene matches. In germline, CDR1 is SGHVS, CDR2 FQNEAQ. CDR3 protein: CASSFGQVLQAQHF. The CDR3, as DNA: TGTGCCAGCAGCTTCGGACAGGTTTTGCAGGCCCAGCATTTT.

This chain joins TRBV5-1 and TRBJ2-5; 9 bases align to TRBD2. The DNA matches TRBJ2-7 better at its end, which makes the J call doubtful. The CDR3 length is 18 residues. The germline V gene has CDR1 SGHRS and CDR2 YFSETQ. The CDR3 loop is CASSLAPGLALGVYEQYF. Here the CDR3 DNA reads TGCGCCAGCAGCTTGGCGCCGGGACTAGCTCTTGGGGTCTACGAGCAGTACTTC.

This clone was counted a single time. The chain's CDR3 is CASSQAVPGEQYF. For the CDR3, the DNA is TGTGCCAGCAGCCAAGCGGTCCCGGGCGAGCAGTACTTC. The rearrangement links TRBV4-2 to TRBJ2-7; D uncertain. Between the trimmed V and J ends, which lost 1 base and 6 bases, there was a span of 10 bases. Per the germline V gene, CDR1 is LGHNA and CDR2 is YNFKEQ. CDR3 length: 13 amino acids.

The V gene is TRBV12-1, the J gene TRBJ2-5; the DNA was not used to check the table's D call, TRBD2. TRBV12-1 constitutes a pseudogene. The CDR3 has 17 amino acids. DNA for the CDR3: TGTGCCAGCAGCTTTTCCAGACTAGCGGGGGGCCAAGAGACCCAGTACTTC. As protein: CASSFSRLAGGQETQYF.

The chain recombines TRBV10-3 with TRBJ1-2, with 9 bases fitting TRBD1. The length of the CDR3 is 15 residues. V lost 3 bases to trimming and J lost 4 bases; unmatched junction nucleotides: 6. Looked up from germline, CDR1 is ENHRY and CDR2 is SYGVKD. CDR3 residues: CAISDPGQGIYGYTF. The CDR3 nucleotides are TGTGCCATCAGTGACCCGGGACAGGGAATCTATGGCTACACCTTC.

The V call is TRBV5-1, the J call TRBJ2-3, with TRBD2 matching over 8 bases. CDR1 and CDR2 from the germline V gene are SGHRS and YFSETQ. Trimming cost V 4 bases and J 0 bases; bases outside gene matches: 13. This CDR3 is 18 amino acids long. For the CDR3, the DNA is TGCGCCAGCAGCCCCGAGGGGGGTATAGCGGGAAGCACAGATACGCAGTATTTT. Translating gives CASSPEGGIAGSTDTQYF.

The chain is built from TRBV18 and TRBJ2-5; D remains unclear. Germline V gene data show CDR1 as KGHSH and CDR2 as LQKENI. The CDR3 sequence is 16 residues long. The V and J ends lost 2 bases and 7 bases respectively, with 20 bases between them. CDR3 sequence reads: CASSPGQPGELGTQYF. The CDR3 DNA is TGTGCCAGCTCACCAGGGCAGCCCGGAGAATTAGGGACCCAGTACTTC. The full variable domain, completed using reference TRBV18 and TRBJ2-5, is NAGVMQNPRHLVRRRGQEARLRCSPMKGHSHVYWYRQLPEEGLKFMVYLQKENIIDESGMPKERFSAEFPKEGPSILRIQQVVRGDSAAYFCASSPGQPGELGTQYFGPGTRLLVL.

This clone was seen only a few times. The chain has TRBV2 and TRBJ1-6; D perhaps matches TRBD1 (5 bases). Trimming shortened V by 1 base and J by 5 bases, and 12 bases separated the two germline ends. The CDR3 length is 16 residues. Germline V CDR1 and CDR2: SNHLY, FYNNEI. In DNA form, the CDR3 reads TGTGCCAGCAGTGAAGAGGGGACCCAACATAATTCACCCCTCCACTTT. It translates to CASSEEGTQHNSPLHF.

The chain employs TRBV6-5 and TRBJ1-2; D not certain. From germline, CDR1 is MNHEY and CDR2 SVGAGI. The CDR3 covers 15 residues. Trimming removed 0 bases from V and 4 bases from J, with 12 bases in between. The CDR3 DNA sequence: TGTGCCAGCAGTTACTCGAGACTTGAGTTCTATGGCTACACCTTC. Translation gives CASSYSRLEFYGYTF.

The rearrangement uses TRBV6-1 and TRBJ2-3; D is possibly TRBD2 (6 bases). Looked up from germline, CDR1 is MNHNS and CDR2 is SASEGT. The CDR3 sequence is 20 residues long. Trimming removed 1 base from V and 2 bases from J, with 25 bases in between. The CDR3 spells CASSEDERVRSTKYTDTQYF. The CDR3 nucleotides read TGTGCCAGCAGTGAAGACGAGCGGGTACGTTCCACCAAATACACAGATACGCAGTATTTT.

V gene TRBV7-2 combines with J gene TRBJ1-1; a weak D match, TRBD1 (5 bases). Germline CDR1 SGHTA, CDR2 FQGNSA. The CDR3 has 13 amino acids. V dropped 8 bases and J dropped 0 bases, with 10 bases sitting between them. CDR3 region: CASGDQLNTEAFF. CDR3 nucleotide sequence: TGTGCCAGCGGGGACCAGCTGAACACTGAAGCTTTCTTT.

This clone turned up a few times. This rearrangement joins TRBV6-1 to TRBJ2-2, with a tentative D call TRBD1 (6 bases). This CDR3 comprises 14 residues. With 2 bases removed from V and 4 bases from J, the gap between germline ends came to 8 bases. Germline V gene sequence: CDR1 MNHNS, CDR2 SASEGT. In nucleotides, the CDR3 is TGTGCCAGCAGTGAACAGGGGAGCACCGGGGAGCTGTTTTTT. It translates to CASSEQGSTGELFF.

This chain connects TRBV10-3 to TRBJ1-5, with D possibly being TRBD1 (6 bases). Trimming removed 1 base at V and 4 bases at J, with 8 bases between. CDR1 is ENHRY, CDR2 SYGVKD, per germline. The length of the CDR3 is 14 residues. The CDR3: CAISELTGNQPQHF. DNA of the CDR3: TGTGCCATCAGTGAGTTAACAGGGAATCAGCCCCAGCATTTT.

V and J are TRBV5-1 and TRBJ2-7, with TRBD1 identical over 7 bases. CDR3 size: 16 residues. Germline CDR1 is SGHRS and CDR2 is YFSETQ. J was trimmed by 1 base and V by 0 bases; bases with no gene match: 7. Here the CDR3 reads CASSLAPDRLSYEQYF. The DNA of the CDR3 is TGCGCCAGCAGCTTGGCCCCGGACAGGCTTTCCTACGAGCAGTACTTC.

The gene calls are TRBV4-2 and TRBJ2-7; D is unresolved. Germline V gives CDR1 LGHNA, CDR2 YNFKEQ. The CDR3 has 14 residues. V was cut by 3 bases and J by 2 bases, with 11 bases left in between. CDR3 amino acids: CASSHIQKPYEQYF. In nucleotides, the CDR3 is TGTGCCAGCAGCCATATCCAAAAGCCCTACGAGCAGTACTTC.

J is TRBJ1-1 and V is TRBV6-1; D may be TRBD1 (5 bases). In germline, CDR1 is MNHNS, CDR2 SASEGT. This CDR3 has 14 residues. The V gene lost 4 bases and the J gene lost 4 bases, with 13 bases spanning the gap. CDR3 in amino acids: CASSAAGHSTEAFF. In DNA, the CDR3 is TGTGCCAGCAGTGCAGCAGGGCACAGCACTGAAGCTTTCTTT.

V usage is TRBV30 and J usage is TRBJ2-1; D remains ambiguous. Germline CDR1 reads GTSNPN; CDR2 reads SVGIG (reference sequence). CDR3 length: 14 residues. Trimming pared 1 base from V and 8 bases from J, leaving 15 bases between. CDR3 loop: CAWSAGRTSDEQFF. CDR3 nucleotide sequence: TGTGCCTGGAGTGCGGGCAGGACCTCGGATGAGCAGTTCTTC.